The 30 T cell receptor beta chains below come from one sample, sequenced in a study of regulatory T cells in long-lasting Graves disease. Arm-PCR of CDR3 regions and iRepertoire HTBI primers were used to build TCR beta libraries. Using its own MiXCR run on the multiplex PCR reads, TCRdb lists one record per CDR3 protein. The sample holds about 430,000 distinct CDR3 sequences; over 12% are singletons and the top ten take approximately 8%. Regarding time point: newly diagnosed GD, antithyroid drugs for less than 3 months. With RNA extracted from PBMCs as input, the TCR library was made. In addition, the sample was reused for a study of T cells in Graves' hyperthyroidism and ophthalmopathy.

Source: peripheral blood mononuclear cells (PBMCs), taken at new diagnosis, from a patient treated with antithyroid drugs. These receptors were obtained from a woman in her 40s with Graves disease.

This chain uses TRBV3-1 with TRBJ2-7; maybe TRBD2 (6 bases). The germline CDR1 and CDR2 sequences are LGHDT and YNNKEL (reference sequence). This CDR3 comprises 12 residues. Between the trimmed V and J ends, which lost 7 bases and 5 bases, there was a span of 12 bases. The CDR3 coding sequence is TGTGCCAGCACCGGGAGCGGCAACGAGCAGTACTTC. This gives the protein CASTGSGNEQYF.

This clonotype showed up just a few times. The chain uses TRBV3-1 and TRBJ1-6; 9 bases are a match to TRBD1. V dropped 4 bases and J dropped 7; count of bases not matched to a gene: 5. There are 15 residues in the CDR3. Looked up from germline, CDR1 is LGHDT and CDR2 is YNNKEL (reference sequence). CDR3 sequence (DNA): TGTGCCAGCAGCCTACAGGGGGCGAGGAATTCACCCCTCCACTTT. Translating it yields CASSLQGARNSPLHF.

This clonotype was found many times. The genes are TRBV12-3 or TRBV12-4 and TRBJ2-1; the D gene is possibly TRBD2 (5 bases). V gave up 3 bases and J gave up 10 bases, with 10 bases separating them. The CDR3 has 12 amino acids. The CDR3 spells CASSFPADEQFF. CDR3 in DNA: TGTGCCAGCAGTTTCCCAGCGGACGAGCAGTTCTTC.

The V gene is TRBV5-4, the J gene TRBJ2-1; a weak D match, TRBD1 (6 bases). The length of the CDR3 is 15 residues. V was trimmed by 0 bases and J by 8 bases, leaving 15 bases between them. Germline CDR1 reads SGHNT; CDR2 reads YYREEE (reference sequence). The CDR3, as DNA: TGTGCCAGCAGCTTGGGCCTAGCCGAGGGGGATGAGCAGTTCTTC. Its protein is CASSLGLAEGDEQFF. Combining the CDR3 with reference TRBV5-4 and TRBJ2-1 gives the whole variable domain ETGVTQSPTHLIKTRGQQVTLRCSSQSGHNTVSWYQQALGQGPQFIFQYYREEENGRGNFPPRFSGLQFPNYSSELNVNALELDDSALYLCASSLGLAEGDEQFFGPGTRLTVL.

The chain recombines TRBV3-1 with TRBJ2-1; either TRBD1 or TRBD2 may fit D (5 bases each). The CDR3 totals 13 residues. V shed 4 bases and J shed 7 bases, with 11 bases lying between them. Germline V lookup: CDR1 LGHDT, CDR2 YNNKEL (reference sequence). CDR3 sequence reads: CASSPNEGNEQFF. CDR3 coding DNA: TGTGCCAGCAGCCCGAACGAGGGGAATGAGCAGTTCTTC.

This clonotype was found a few times. With a much larger clone just one base away, this may be a read error. This chain joins TRBV6-2 or TRBV6-3 and TRBJ2-1; D call uncertain. The germline V and J ends were trimmed by 5 bases and 7 bases, with 6 bases remaining between them. The CDR3 covers 11 residues. Looked up from germline, CDR1 is MNHEY and CDR2 is SVGEGT. The chain's CDR3 is CASSHGNEQFF. The CDR3 nucleotides are TGTGCCAGCAGTCACGGGAATGAGCAGTTCTTC.

This clonotype occurred many times. This chain links TRBV28 with TRBJ1-4; possibly TRBD1 for D (5 bases). Trimming left V 6 bases short and J 5 bases short, with 13 bases between. Germline V gene data show CDR1 as MDHEN and CDR2 as SYDVKM. The CDR3 is 14 residues long. CDR3 sequence reads: CASSTSGANEKLFF. The CDR3 DNA follows: TGTGCCAGCAGCACTAGCGGGGCGAATGAAAAACTGTTTTTT.

This clonotype appeared many times. CDR3 nucleotides: TGTGCCTGGACCTGGACAGGGTTGACATCCGGGGAGCTGTTTTTT. Translation: CAWTWTGLTSGELFF. This sequence joins TRBV30 and TRBJ2-2, with 8 positions matching TRBD1. From germline, CDR1 is GTSNPN and CDR2 SVGIG (reference sequence). The CDR3 is 15 amino acids. V lost 4 bases, J lost 6 bases, and 10 bases stayed unmatched. The entire variable domain, with the rest obtained from reference TRBV30 and TRBJ2-2, is as follows: SQTIHQWPATLVQPVGSPLSLECTVEGTSNPNLYWYRQAAGRGLQLLFYSVGIGQISSEVPQNLSASRPQDRQFILSSKKLLLSDSGFYLCAWTWTGLTSGELFFGEGSRLTVL.

This clonotype was counted many times. This chain's CDR3 is CASSALRGTDTQYF. Written as DNA, the CDR3 is TGTGCCAGCAGCGCCCTTAGAGGCACAGATACGCAGTATTTT. V and J are TRBV9 and TRBJ2-3; no firm D call. Germline V CDR1 and CDR2: SGDLS, YYNGEE. The CDR3 is 14 amino acids. Trimming shortened V by 3 bases and J by 1 base, and 9 bases separated the two germline ends. Filled out from reference TRBV9 and TRBJ2-3, the complete variable domain reads DSGVTQTPKHLITATGQRVTLRCSPRSGDLSVYWYQQSLDQGLQFLIQYYNGEERAKGNILERFSAQQFPDLHSELNLSSLELGDSALYFCASSALRGTDTQYFGPGTRLTVL.

This clonotype appeared a few times. The chain has TRBV7-9 and TRBJ2-3, with a weak D call TRBD1 (5 bases). V lost 1 base to trimming and J lost 2 bases, with 10 bases between them. CDR1 is SEHNR, CDR2 FQNEAQ, per germline (reference sequence). This CDR3 comprises 15 residues. The CDR3 loop is CASSLEARDTDTQYF. The CDR3 nucleotides read TGTGCCAGCAGCTTAGAGGCCAGGGACACAGATACGCAGTATTTT.

In regard to this clonotype: Given a much more abundant clone one base away, this may be a read error. The V call is TRBV19, the J call TRBJ2-7; TRBD1 or TRBD2 may be the D gene (5 bases each). The CDR3 has 14 amino acids. The V gene lost 3 bases and the J gene lost 3 bases, with 12 bases spanning the gap. Per the germline V gene, CDR1 is LNHDA and CDR2 is SQIVND (reference sequence). Here the CDR3 reads CASSIRGEDYEQYF. CDR3 DNA sequence: TGTGCCAGTAGTATTCGGGGCGAGGACTACGAGCAGTACTTC.

The chain is built from TRBV12-3 or TRBV12-4 and TRBJ1-2; TRBD1 might be the D (6 bases). This CDR3 is built from 15 residues. Trimming stripped 6 bases from V and 6 bases from J, with 20 bases between. CDR3 amino acids: CASSPGRGPPDGYTF. CDR3 coding DNA: TGTGCCAGCAGCCCGGGCCGGGGGCCGCCGGATGGCTACACCTTC.

This clonotype has more than one count but fewer than ten. The V and J genes are TRBV18 and TRBJ2-2; no reliable D call. This CDR3 is 16 amino acids long. V lost 3 bases, J lost 6 bases, and 17 bases lay in between. Germline CDR1 is KGHSH and CDR2 is LQKENI. CDR3 residues: CASSPSLEHRAGELFF. The CDR3 DNA reads as TGTGCCAGCTCACCCTCCCTAGAACACCGGGCCGGGGAGCTGTTTTTT.

This clonotype was seen once. The chain is built from TRBV20-1 and TRBJ2-1; 9 nucleotides align to TRBD1. Germline V gene data show CDR1 as DFQATT and CDR2 as SNEGSKA (reference sequence). Losses at the gene ends were 6 bases for V and 7 bases for J; bases not matched to a gene: 16. CDR3 length: 16 residues. The CDR3 loop reads CSARNWRTGALNEQFF. For the CDR3, the DNA is TGCAGTGCCAGAAATTGGAGGACAGGGGCTTTGAATGAGCAGTTCTTC.

This clonotype was counted many times. This chain links TRBV7-9 with TRBJ2-3; D gene uncertain. This CDR3 spans 13 amino acids. V dropped 6 bases and J dropped 0 bases, with 7 bases sitting between them. Germline CDR1 and CDR2: SEHNR and FQNEAQ (reference sequence). CDR3 bases: TGTGCCAGCAGTTCCACTAGCACAGATACGCAGTATTTT. This translates into CASSSTSTDTQYF.

Many counts were recorded for this clonotype. The chain combines TRBV11-2 with TRBJ2-7, with D unresolved. Germline V CDR1 and CDR2: SGHAT, FQNNGV. The CDR3 covers 14 residues. Trimming took 4 bases from V and 4 from J, leaving 14 bases between them. The DNA of the CDR3 is TGTGCCAGCAGCTCCAGCCTTCTGGGGTACGAGCAGTACTTC. This sequence encodes CASSSSLLGYEQYF. Combining the CDR3 with reference TRBV11-2 and TRBJ2-7 gives the whole variable domain EAGVAQSPRYKIIEKRQSVAFWCNPISGHATLYWYQQILGQGPKLLIQFQNNGVVDDSQLPKDRFSAERLKGVDSTLKIQPAKLEDSAVYLCASSSSLLGYEQYFGPGTRLTVT.

This clonotype was counted a few times. The chain joins TRBV11-2 to TRBJ1-3, with a tentative D call TRBD1 (6 bases). Trimming took 1 base from V and 1 from J, leaving 11 bases between them. Germline V gene sequence: CDR1 SGHAT, CDR2 FQNNGV. The CDR3 sequence is 16 residues long. Here the CDR3 DNA reads TGTGCCAGCAGCTTAGGGGGGCCGGCGTCTGGAAACACCATATATTTT. It yields the protein CASSLGGPASGNTIYF.

This clonotype has at least ten counts. The chain has TRBV12-3 or TRBV12-4 and TRBJ1-4, with D possibly being TRBD1 (5 bases). The V and J ends lost 7 bases and 7 bases respectively, with 16 bases between them. This CDR3 has 14 amino acids. The CDR3 DNA sequence: TGTGCCAGCAAAACACGGCAGGGAGGTGAAAAACTGTTTTTT. Protein sequence: CASKTRQGGEKLFF.

In its sample, this clonotype was seen many times. The chain links TRBV20-1 to TRBJ2-7; D uncertain. Germline V lookup: CDR1 DFQATT, CDR2 SNEGSKA (reference sequence). Trimming cost V 1 base and J 6 bases, with 13 bases left between them. The CDR3 is 13 residues long. The CDR3 reads CSARGFLRPEQYF. DNA for the CDR3: TGCAGTGCTAGAGGATTCTTGAGGCCCGAGCAGTACTTC.

This clonotype has a count of ten or more. This rearrangement joins TRBV24-1 to TRBJ2-3; D remains ambiguous. V was pared by 4 bases and J by 8 bases, with 18 bases between. The CDR3 length is 15 residues. CDR1 and CDR2 from the germline V gene are KGHDR and SFDVKD. The CDR3 protein is CATSDPSDSHRTQYF. Written as DNA, the CDR3 is TGTGCCACCAGTGACCCCAGCGACTCTCATCGTACGCAGTATTTT.

This clonotype was seen many times. The chain uses TRBV6-1 and TRBJ2-3; 11 nucleotides match TRBD2. V shed 1 base and J 0 bases; nucleotides not matched to a gene: 0. CDR3 length equals 16 residues. The germline gives CDR1 MNHNS, CDR2 SASEGT. CDR3 loop: CASSEGTSGSTDTQYF. For the CDR3, the DNA is TGTGCCAGCAGTGAAGGGACTAGCGGGAGCACAGATACGCAGTATTTT.

V and J are TRBV20-1 and TRBJ2-3; 13 bases line up with TRBD2. This CDR3 is built from 16 residues. V lost 5 bases to trimming and J lost 1 base; unmatched junction nucleotides: 6. Germline V gene data show CDR1 as DFQATT and CDR2 as SNEGSKA (reference sequence). The DNA for the CDR3 is TGCAGTGCTGACGGGACTAGCGGGACGGGCACAGATACGCAGTATTTT. Translated: CSADGTSGTGTDTQYF.

This chain connects TRBV11-2 to TRBJ2-3, with D maybe TRBD2 (7 bases). Trimming took off 1 base at V and 2 bases at J, with 25 bases between the two ends. The CDR3 sequence is 20 residues long. Germline V gene sequence: CDR1 SGHAT, CDR2 FQNNGV. CDR3 amino acids: CASSLGGRGRAEGVTDTQYF. The CDR3 DNA reads as TGTGCCAGCAGCTTAGGAGGTAGGGGGAGGGCCGAGGGGGTCACAGATACGCAGTATTTT.

This clonotype was picked up many times. The rearrangement uses TRBV30 and TRBJ1-5, with D perhaps matching TRBD1 (5 bases). Germline V gene lookup returns CDR1 GTSNPN and CDR2 SVGIG (reference sequence). V was cut by 5 bases and J by 2 bases, with 13 bases left in between. The CDR3 has 14 residues. CDR3 sequence (DNA): TGTGCCTGGGGGGCGGATGGAGGCAATCAGCCCCAGCATTTT. Its translation is CAWGADGGNQPQHF.

V usage is TRBV5-6 and J usage is TRBJ1-6; unclear D gene. CDR1 and CDR2 from the germline V gene are SGHDT and YYEEEE. This CDR3 is 13 amino acids long. The ends were cut back, 4 bases at V and 10 bases at J, with 12 bases in the middle. CDR3 region: CASSPPGGSPLHF. The DNA of the CDR3 is TGTGCCAGCAGCCCCCCGGGTGGATCACCCCTCCACTTT.

This clonotype occurred many times. The chain joins TRBV5-1 to TRBJ1-1; D possibly corresponds to TRBD1 (6 bases). Germline CDR1 SGHRS, CDR2 YFSETQ. V was cut by 3 bases and J by 3 bases, with 15 bases left in between. This CDR3 has 15 amino acids. This CDR3 is CASSWLGGRYTEAFF. The DNA for the CDR3 is TGCGCCAGCAGCTGGTTGGGGGGCCGGTACACTGAAGCTTTCTTT.

Ten or more counts support this clonotype. This rearrangement joins TRBV9 to TRBJ1-1, with 9 bases matching TRBD1. V gave up 3 bases and J gave up 2 bases; unmatched junction bases: 8. The CDR3 runs 16 residues. Per the germline V gene, CDR1 is SGDLS and CDR2 is YYNGEE. The CDR3 reads CASSGKQGAINTEAFF. CDR3 sequence (DNA): TGTGCCAGCAGCGGAAAACAGGGGGCAATTAACACTGAAGCTTTCTTT.

In its sample, this clonotype was seen many times. The V call is TRBV30, the J call TRBJ2-7; possibly TRBD1 or TRBD2 for D (6 bases each). Trimming took 0 bases from V and 9 from J, leaving 12 bases between them. This CDR3 has 12 residues. Germline lookup yields CDR1 GTSNPN and CDR2 SVGIG (reference sequence). The CDR3 here is CAWSVGGGGQYF. CDR3 bases: TGTGCCTGGAGTGTAGGAGGGGGAGGGCAGTACTTC.

The CDR3 DNA is TGTGCCAGCAGTGAAAAGGGTAAAAGCAATCAGCCCCAGCATTTT. It encodes CASSEKGKSNQPQHF. V is TRBV6-2 or TRBV6-3 and J is TRBJ1-5; D remains unclear. Germline CDR1 reads MNHEY; CDR2 reads SVGEGT. Trimming cost V 5 bases and J 1 base, with 12 bases left between them. This CDR3 is built from 15 residues.

The rearrangement joins TRBV4-3 to TRBJ2-1; D is unclear. In germline, CDR1 is LGHNA, CDR2 YSLEER. V was cut by 5 bases and J by 0 bases, with 14 bases left in between. This CDR3 comprises 16 residues. CDR3: CASSSRWGSSYNEQFF. The CDR3 DNA is TGCGCCAGCAGCTCAAGATGGGGAAGCTCCTACAATGAGCAGTTCTTC.